The present T cell receptor beta chain was sequenced within a study of OX40 agonist ivuxolimab in advanced cancers. Study at large: Hepatocellular carcinoma, melanoma, renal cell or head and neck cancer was diagnosed in the dose-escalation patients. Study findings and constraints: Blood T cells, both CD4+ and CD8+, expanded clonally by week 6 at 0.1 to 3.0 mg/kg.

As to this clone: The antigen remains unidentified.

Generated by immunoSEQ multiplex PCR, the TCRdb table keeps only in-frame clones and is missing some. This sample has under 70,000 clones, with approximately 90% found just once. Per germline, CDR1 MNHEY and CDR2 SMNVEV (reference sequence). The V and J ends lost 3 bases and 6 bases, in that order; junction bases with no gene match: 12. This CDR3 comprises 17 residues. Source: CD4+ or CD8+ T cells sorted from blood, taken in a trial of the OX40 agonist ivuxolimab. This clonotype was obtained from an adult with an advanced solid tumor such as melanoma, head and neck, liver or kidney cancer. The chain couples TRBV27 to TRBJ2-1; 9 nucleotides match TRBD1. CDR3 DNA: TGTGCCAGCAGTTTCCAACCGCCGGGACAGGGTTTCAATGAGCAGTTCTTC. This sequence encodes CASSFQPPGQGFNEQFF.